This T cell receptor (beta chain) was documented in a study of human T cells and chemical hapten exposure. About the study: There were weekly diphenylcyclopropenone doses to the scalp for patients throughout the roughly 24-week study. Study-level findings and limits: Having alopecia, donors may respond immunologically unlike healthy people.

The sample holds many counts of this clonotype. Its matching antigen is unknown. MiXCR, applied by TCRdb to the RACE reads, yields one record per CDR3 protein. The table has 100,000 or so distinct CDR3 sequences, approximately 10% seen once; the top ten hold roughly 2%. Time point of the sample: patch test 2, 6 weeks after DPC sensitization. Treatment described: therapeutic diphenylcyclopropenone sensitization with weekly scalp DPC. The CDR3 sequence is 12 residues long. Per germline, CDR1 DFQATT and CDR2 SNEGSKA (reference sequence). The germline V and J ends were trimmed by 5 bases and 5 bases, with 10 bases remaining between them.

The receptor comes from a man aged 40-49 years with alopecia areata. Some clones in this sample may be carry-over from other donors' samples. The sequencing used whole blood, collected in connection with sensitization to the hapten diphenylcyclopropenone (DPC). V is TRBV20-1 and J is TRBJ2-4; possible D gene TRBD1, 6 bases. DNA for the CDR3: TGCAGTGCTGCGGACAGACAAAACATTCAGTACTTC. Protein sequence: CSAADRQNIQYF.